This TCR beta chain is drawn from a study of radiotherapy plus CTLA-4 blockade in lung cancer. General study results and limits: TCR clones originating in tumors grew in number in blood after radiotherapy plus ipilimumab. Early clone dynamics of blood T cells, plus interferon-beta, reportedly predicted response best.

A note on this clone: Its antigen is currently unknown.

The V and J ends lost 4 bases and 6 bases, in that order; junction bases with no gene match: 7. From germline, CDR1 is MGHRA and CDR2 YSYEKL. CDR3 length equals 16 residues. Clones were sequenced by immunoSEQ multiplex PCR, and TCRdb holds only the in-frame ones, with some missing. Altogether about 93,000 clones are present, 70% to 90% being singletons, with the ten largest covering under 5.5%. This clonotype was obtained from a human donor with non-small cell lung cancer that progressed on radiotherapy plus ipilimumab. The chain combines TRBV4-1 with TRBJ2-1, with 12 bases lining up with TRBD2. Sample: peripheral blood, taken from a patient treated with radiotherapy plus ipilimumab. The CDR3 sequence: CASSPPSGRAFNEQFF. CDR3 nucleotide sequence: TGCGCCAGCAGCCCACCTAGCGGGAGGGCCTTCAATGAGCAGTTCTTC.